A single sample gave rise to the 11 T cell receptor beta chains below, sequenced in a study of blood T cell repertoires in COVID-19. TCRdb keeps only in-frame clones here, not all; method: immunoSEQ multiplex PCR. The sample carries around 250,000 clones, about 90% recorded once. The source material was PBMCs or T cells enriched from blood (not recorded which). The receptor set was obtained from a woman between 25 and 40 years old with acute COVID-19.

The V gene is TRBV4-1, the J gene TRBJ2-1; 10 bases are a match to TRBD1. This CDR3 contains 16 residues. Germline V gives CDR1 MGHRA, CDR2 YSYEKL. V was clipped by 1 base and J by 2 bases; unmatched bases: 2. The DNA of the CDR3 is TGCGCCAGCAGCCAAGGGGGACAGGGGCCCTACAATGAGCAGTTCTTC. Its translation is CASSQGGQGPYNEQFF.

The CDR3 coding sequence is TGTGCCAGCAGACGCCCGGGACTAGCTACCAATGAGCAGTTCTTC. Translated: CASRRPGLATNEQFF. The chain uses TRBV7-2 and TRBJ2-1, with 9 bases aligning to TRBD2. This CDR3 spans 15 amino acids. Losses at the gene ends were 6 bases for V and 6 bases for J; bases not matched to a gene: 9. Looked up from germline, CDR1 is SGHTA and CDR2 is FQGNSA.

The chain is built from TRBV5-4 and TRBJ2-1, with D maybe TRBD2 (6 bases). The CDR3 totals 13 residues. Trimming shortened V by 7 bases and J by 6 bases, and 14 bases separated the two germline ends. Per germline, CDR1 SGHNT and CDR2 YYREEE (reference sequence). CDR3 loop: CASRENDGNEQFF. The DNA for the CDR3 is TGTGCCAGCCGGGAGAACGATGGCAATGAGCAGTTCTTC.

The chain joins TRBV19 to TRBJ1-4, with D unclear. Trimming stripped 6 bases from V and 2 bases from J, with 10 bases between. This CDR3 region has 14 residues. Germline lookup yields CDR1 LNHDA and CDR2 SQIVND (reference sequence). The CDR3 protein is CASSPGSTNEKLFF. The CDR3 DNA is TGTGCCAGTAGCCCGGGAAGTACTAATGAAAAACTGTTTTTT.

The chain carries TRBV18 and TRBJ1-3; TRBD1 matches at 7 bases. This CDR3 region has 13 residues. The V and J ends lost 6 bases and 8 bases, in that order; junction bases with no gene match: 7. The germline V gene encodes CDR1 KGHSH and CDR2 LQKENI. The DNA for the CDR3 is TGTGCCAGCTCCCGACAGGGCGCAGACACCATATATTTT. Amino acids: CASSRQGADTIYF.

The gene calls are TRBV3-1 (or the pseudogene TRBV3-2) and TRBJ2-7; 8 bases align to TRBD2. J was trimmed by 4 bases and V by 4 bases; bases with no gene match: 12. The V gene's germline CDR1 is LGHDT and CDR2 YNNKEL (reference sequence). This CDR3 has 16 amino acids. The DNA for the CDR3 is TGTGCCAGCAGCCCAGCCTCCCCGGGACTAGGATACGAGCAGTACTTC. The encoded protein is CASSPASPGLGYEQYF.

The chain's CDR3 is CASSEEGQGVEQYF. DNA of the CDR3: TGTGCCAGCAGTGAAGAGGGGCAGGGTGTGGAGCAGTACTTC. The chain has TRBV6-1 and TRBJ2-7, with a possible D match to TRBD1 (5 bases). The CDR3 loop spans 14 amino acids. Germline-derived CDR1 and CDR2 are MNHNS and SASEGT. V gave up 1 base and J gave up 7 bases, with 14 bases separating them.

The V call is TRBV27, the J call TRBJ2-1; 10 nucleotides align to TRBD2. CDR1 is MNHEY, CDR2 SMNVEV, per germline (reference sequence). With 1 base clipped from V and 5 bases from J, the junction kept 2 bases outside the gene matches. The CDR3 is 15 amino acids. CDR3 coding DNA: TGTGCCAGCAGTTTATATGGGACTAGCGACAATGAGCAGTTCTTC. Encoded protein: CASSLYGTSDNEQFF.

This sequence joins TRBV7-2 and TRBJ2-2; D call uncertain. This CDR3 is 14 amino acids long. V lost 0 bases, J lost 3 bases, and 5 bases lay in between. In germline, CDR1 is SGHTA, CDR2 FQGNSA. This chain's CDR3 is CASSLARDTGELFF. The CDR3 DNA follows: TGTGCCAGCAGCTTAGCCCGAGACACCGGGGAGCTGTTTTTT. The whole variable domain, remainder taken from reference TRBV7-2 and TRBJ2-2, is GAGVSQSPSNKVTEKGKDVELRCDPISGHTALYWYRQSLGQGLEFLIYFQGNSAPDKSGLPSDRFSAERTGGSVSTLTIQRTQQEDSAVYLCASSLARDTGELFFGEGSRLTVL.

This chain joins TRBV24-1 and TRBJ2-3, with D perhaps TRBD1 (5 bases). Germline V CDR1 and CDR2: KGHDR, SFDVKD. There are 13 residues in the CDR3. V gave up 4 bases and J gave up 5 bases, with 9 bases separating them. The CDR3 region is CATSEPGQDTQYF. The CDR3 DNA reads TGTGCCACCAGTGAACCCGGACAAGATACGCAGTATTTT.

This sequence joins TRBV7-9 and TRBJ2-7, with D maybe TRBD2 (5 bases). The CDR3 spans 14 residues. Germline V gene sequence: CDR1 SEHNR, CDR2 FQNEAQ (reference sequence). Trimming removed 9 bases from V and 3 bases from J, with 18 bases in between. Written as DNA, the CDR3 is TGTGCCAGTGGATTGGCGGGCAACGACTACGAGCAGTACTTC. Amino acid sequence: CASGLAGNDYEQYF.